These T cell receptor beta chains were read from a single sample in a study of control samples from healthy donors and cancer patients. Using immunoSEQ multiplex PCR, the repertoire was profiled, and TCRdb retains in-frame clones only, with some absent. The sample includes about 39,000 clones, around four fifths of them seen just once. Sequenced input: PBMCs. These receptors were obtained from a woman aged 55-69 years with lung cancer. The CDR3 runs from the conserved cysteine through the conserved F or W. D genes are given only for firm matches. Rows may omit the clone size; those that give it use once, few, many or a size class.

TRBD2 TRBJ2-7 TRBV7-2 14 NA CASSLTSGSYEQYF TGTGCCAGCAGCTTAACTAGCGGGTCGTACGAGCAGTACTTC
TRBD1 TRBJ1-5 TRBV6-1 16 NA CASSEGDRGPLRAQHF TGTGCCAGCAGTGAGGGGGACAGGGGGCCCCTGAGGGCCCAGCATTTT
NA TRBJ1-2 TRBV28 14 NA CASTSRTALWGYTF TGTGCCAGCACATCCCGGACAGCCCTATGGGGCTACACCTTC
NA TRBJ2-7 TRBV6-5 11 once CASSYDGEQYF TGTGCCAGCAGTTACGACGGGGAGCAGTACTTC
NA TRBJ1-3 TRBV5-1 15 NA CASSLAVDTGNTIYF TGCGCCAGCAGCTTGGCCGTGGACACTGGAAACACCATATATTTT
TRBD1 TRBJ1-4 TRBV27 13 NA CASGGQGDEKLFF TGTGCCAGCGGGGGACAGGGTGATGAAAAACTGTTTTTT
TRBD1 TRBJ2-1 TRBV19 17 NA CASSQRWGTGYYNEQFF TGTGCCAGTAGTCAGCGGTGGGGGACAGGCTACTACAATGAGCAGTTCTTC
NA TRBJ1-1 TRBV9 13 once CASSVGGATEAFF TGTGCCAGCAGCGTAGGCGGGGCCACTGAAGCTTTCTTT
NA TRBJ2-3 TRBV7-3 14 NA CASSLTRGWGTQYF TGTGCCAGCAGCTTAACCCGGGGCTGGGGTACGCAGTATTTT
NA TRBJ1-3 TRBV20-1 16 NA CSASGAGGPSGNTIYF TGCAGTGCTAGTGGGGCGGGGGGTCCCTCTGGAAACACCATATATTTT
NA TRBJ1-1 TRBV9 14 NA CASSVALEGVVAFF TGTGCCAGCAGCGTAGCACTCGAGGGGGTCGTAGCTTTCTTT
TRBD2 TRBJ2-3 TRBV7-6 13 NA CASLGTSSDTQYF TGTGCCAGCCTCGGGACTAGCTCAGATACGCAGTATTTT
NA TRBJ1-1 TRBV14 14 few CASKTIGGNTEAFF TGTGCCAGCAAAACGATCGGGGGTAACACTGAAGCTTTCTTT
TRBD1 TRBJ1-2 TRBV12-3/TRBV12-4 13 NA CASSPDRGYGYTF TGTGCCAGCAGCCCCGACAGGGGATATGGCTACACCTTC
NA TRBJ1-4 TRBV3-1/TRBV3-2 13 NA CASRKGIGEKLFF TGTGCCAGCCGAAAGGGGATCGGCGAAAAACTGTTTTTT
NA TRBJ2-1 TRBV19 12 NA CASIGSYNEQFF TGTGCCAGTATAGGCTCCTACAATGAGCAGTTCTTC
NA TRBJ1-2 TRBV19 12 NA CASRRGAYGYTF TGTGCCAGTAGGAGGGGGGCTTATGGCTACACCTTC
NA TRBJ2-7 TRBV5-1 15 NA CASSLGGSANYEQYF TGCGCCAGCAGCTTAGGCGGGTCTGCCAACTACGAGCAGTACTTC
NA TRBJ2-3 TRBV6-5 12 NA CASSLAADTQYF TGTGCCAGCAGCCTGGCTGCAGATACGCAGTATTTT
NA TRBJ1-2 TRBV12-3/TRBV12-4 13 NA CASSPSHGVDYTF TGTGCCAGCAGTCCTTCCCACGGGGTTGACTACACCTTC
NA TRBJ1-2 TRBV5-6 15 once CASSTRDAFIRGYTF TGTGCCAGCAGCACCCGGGACGCCTTTATAAGGGGCTACACCTTC
TRBD2 TRBJ2-3 TRBV3-1/TRBV3-2 15 few CASSQLAGGPDTQYF TGTGCCAGCAGCCAACTAGCGGGAGGTCCAGATACGCAGTATTTT
NA TRBJ1-1 TRBV4-2 15 NA CASSSEGGRNTEAFF TGTGCCAGCAGTAGTGAGGGGGGAAGGAACACTGAAGCTTTCTTT
TRBD2 TRBJ2-1 TRBV5-1 16 NA CASSSLVAGGGNEQFF TGCGCCAGCAGCTCCTTGGTAGCGGGAGGGGGGAATGAGCAGTTCTTC
NA TRBJ2-1 TRBV5-4 15 NA CASSLGDTSYNEQFF TGTGCCAGCAGCTTGGGGGACACCTCCTACAATGAGCAGTTCTTC
NA TRBJ2-5 TRBV5-1 14 NA CASSLGTGLETQYF TGCGCCAGCAGCTTGGGAACAGGGTTAGAGACCCAGTACTTC
NA TRBJ1-1 TRBV3-1/TRBV3-2 12 NA CASSQGVAEAFF TGTGCCAGCAGCCAAGGGGTCGCTGAAGCTTTCTTT
TRBD2 TRBJ2-5 TRBV29-1 14 NA CSVVGSGGGETQYF TGCAGCGTTGTCGGGTCGGGAGGTGGAGAGACCCAGTACTTC
TRBD1 TRBJ1-2 TRBV9 14 NA CASSPWTGGYGYTF TGTGCCAGCAGCCCGTGGACAGGGGGCTATGGCTACACCTTC
NA TRBJ2-2 TRBV9 14 NA CASSPLGMGGELFF TGTGCCAGCAGCCCTTTGGGGATGGGCGGGGAGCTGTTTTTT
TRBD1 TRBJ1-1 TRBV6-5 14 NA CASSWKGANTEAFF TGTGCCAGCAGTTGGAAGGGGGCGAACACTGAAGCTTTCTTT
TRBD1 TRBJ2-7 TRBV18 15 NA CASSPEGASSYEQYF TGTGCCAGCTCACCTGAGGGGGCGTCTTCCTACGAGCAGTACTTC
NA TRBJ1-5 TRBV13 13 NA CASSLKRNQPQHF TGTGCCAGCAGCTTAAAACGCAATCAGCCCCAGCATTTT
NA TRBJ2-2 TRBV7-3 16 NA CASSSSPGLITGELFF TGTGCCAGCAGCTCCTCCCCCGGACTAATCACCGGGGAGCTGTTTTTT
NA TRBJ2-2 TRBV10-3 15 NA CAISEAAGNTGELFF TGTGCCATCTCCGAAGCGGCGGGTAACACCGGGGAGCTGTTTTTT
NA TRBJ2-2 TRBV19 16 few CASTSTGSPNTGELFF TGTGCCAGTACTTCAACAGGGTCTCCTAACACCGGGGAGCTGTTTTTT
NA TRBJ1-1 TRBV5-1 15 NA CASSSSNIMNTEAFF TGCGCCAGCAGCTCGAGTAATATTATGAACACTGAAGCTTTCTTT
TRBD1 TRBJ2-4 TRBV19 14 NA CASGQGARRNIQYF TGTGCCAGTGGACAGGGGGCGCGGAGAAACATTCAGTACTTC
NA TRBJ2-7 TRBV5-1 14 NA CASSTGSIFDEQYF TGCGCCAGCAGCACGGGTTCTATCTTCGACGAGCAGTACTTC
NA TRBJ1-2 TRBV15 18 NA CATSRVFRGAGSFYGYTF TGTGCCACCAGCAGAGTATTCCGCGGGGCAGGGAGTTTCTATGGCTACACCTTC
NA TRBJ1-2 TRBV19 15 NA CASSIGSERAYGYTF TGTGCCAGTAGTATAGGATCTGAGAGAGCCTATGGCTACACCTTC
NA TRBJ1-2 TRBV7-9 15 NA CASSLGAALNYGYTF TGTGCCAGCAGCTTAGGGGCAGCCCTTAACTATGGCTACACCTTC